This paragraph reports one TCR beta chain. Its specificity is unknown. This sample was included in a study of T-cell memory formation after mild COVID-19. In the study overall: The two donors had largely donor-specific TCR clusters. Findings of the study overall: Second-wave clones that peaked on day 37 lacked confirmed SARS-CoV-2 specificity. Whereas later expanders leaned CD4+, clones contracting day 15 to 85 showed a balanced CD4/CD8 makeup.

From 5'RACE with constant-segment primers came TCR alpha and TCR beta cDNA libraries that carried sample barcodes and UMIs. One entry per CDR3 protein results from TCRdb running MiXCR on the 5' RACE reads. This table has roughly 130,000 distinct CDR3 sequences, less than 6.5% appearing once. This TCR came from an adult woman who had mild COVID-19 (a few samples of this study predate the infection). Cell type and time point are not known. The specimen sequenced was PBMCs or a T cell subset sorted from them (not recorded which).

The CDR3 spells CASSLPHARSDTQYF. The CDR3 bases are TGTGCCAGCAGTTTACCGCACGCGCGGTCGGATACGCAGTATTTT. This sequence joins TRBV12-3 or TRBV12-4 and TRBJ2-3; the D is unclear. V lost 2 bases and J lost 6, with 15 bases in between. The CDR3 is 15 amino acids.